This is a list of T cell receptor beta chains from one sample in a study of response to subunit inactivated influenza vaccine. MiXCR, run by TCRdb on the RT-PCR reads, gives a single entry per CDR3 protein. The sample yields 450,000 to 600,000 distinct CDR3 sequences, less than 10% seen once. The sequencing here drew on PBMCs from blood, taken less than 25 months after vaccination. The receptor set was obtained from a man in his fifties or sixties who received an inactivated influenza vaccine. The CDR3 runs from the conserved cysteine through the conserved F or W. The D gene is left open where the match is weak. Clone size appears in some rows only: once, few, many, or a class for an expanded clone.

v_call	j_call	d_call	clone_size	cdr3_nt	cdr3_aa
TRBV25-1	TRBJ2-2	NA	NA	TGTGCCAGCAGTGCGCCCGGGACTTTCAACACCGGGGAGCTGTTTTTT	CASSAPGTFNTGELFF
TRBV4-1	TRBJ1-3	NA	NA	TGCGCCAGCAGCCAAGATTCGGGGGGAACTGGAAACACCATATATTTT	CASSQDSGGTGNTIYF
TRBV10-3	TRBJ2-3	TRBD2	many	TGTGCCATCAGTGAACTAGCGGGCACAGATACGCAGTATTTT	CAISELAGTDTQYF
TRBV11-2	TRBJ2-2	TRBD2	NA	TGTGCCAGCAGCTTATTGCGGGGACTAGCGGCGAACACCGGGGAGCTGTTTTTT	CASSLLRGLAANTGELFF
TRBV3-1	TRBJ2-3	NA	many	TGTGCCAGCAGTCAACGGGGGAGCACAGATACGCAGTATTTT	CASSQRGSTDTQYF
TRBV10-3	TRBJ2-1	NA	NA	TGTGCCATCAGTGACGGCGGACTCCGGAACAATGAGCAGTTCTTC	CAISDGGLRNNEQFF
TRBV6-5	TRBJ2-1	NA	NA	TGTGCCATCGGACAGCGCTACAATGAGCAGTTCTTC	CAIGQRYNEQFF
TRBV5-1	TRBJ2-7	NA	NA	TGCGCCAGCAGCTTGGTAACAGGTCCTGGGGAGCAGTACTTC	CASSLVTGPGEQYF
TRBV7-6	TRBJ2-2	NA	NA	TGTGCCAGCAGCCGTCGTGCGGTGGTTAAAGGGAACACCGGGGAGCTGTTTTTT	CASSRRAVVKGNTGELFF
TRBV20-1	TRBJ2-1	TRBD2	few	TGCAGTGCGAACCCGGGACTAGGTTTCTATGAGCAGTTCTTC	CSANPGLGFYEQFF
TRBV18	TRBJ2-2	NA	many	TGTGCCAGCTCAGTAGGCACAGGCGATACCGGGGAGCTGTTTTTT	CASSVGTGDTGELFF
TRBV12-3/TRBV12-4	TRBJ2-5	NA	few	TGTGCCAGCAGTTTCCTATTCGGGACAAGTGATCTCCAAGAGACCCAGTACTTC	CASSFLFGTSDLQETQYF
TRBV12-3/TRBV12-4	TRBJ1-1	NA	NA	TGTGCCAGCAGTTTGTGGGAGTCTGAAGCTTTCTTT	CASSLWESEAFF
TRBV5-5	TRBJ2-7	NA	NA	TGTGCCAGCAGCTCGACCATTCGCGAGCAGTACTTC	CASSSTIREQYF
TRBV29-1	TRBJ2-5	TRBD2	few	TGCAGCATACTAGCGGGGGGCCAAGAGACCCAGTACTTC	CSILAGGQETQYF
TRBV24-1	TRBJ2-5	NA	few	TGTGCCACCAGTGATTCTGGGCTGGAGACCCAGTACTTC	CATSDSGLETQYF
TRBV4-2	TRBJ2-3	TRBD2	many	TGTGCCAGCAGCCAAGATGAGCGGGAGGGAGATACGCAGTATTTT	CASSQDEREGDTQYF
TRBV7-9	TRBJ1-5	NA	many	TGTGCCAGCAGCTACCAACAACAGCCCCAGCATTTT	CASSYQQQPQHF
TRBV7-2	TRBJ2-5	NA	few	TGTGCCAGCAGCTCAGGAAGGACAGAACGGGCCCAGTACTTC	CASSSGRTERAQYF
TRBV7-9	TRBJ2-1	NA	NA	TGTGCCAGCAGCTTAGCGCTTATGGGGGTTTTAGATGAGCAGTTCTTC	CASSLALMGVLDEQFF
TRBV6-4	TRBJ2-1	NA	many	TGTGCCACAGCGAGAGAGGTTCTGAGCTCCTACAATGAGCAGTTCTTC	CATAREVLSSYNEQFF
TRBV20-1	TRBJ2-1	TRBD2	few	TGCAGTGCTAGAGATCTACCGGGGGGGCCTTACAATGAGCAGTTCTTC	CSARDLPGGPYNEQFF
TRBV7-2	TRBJ2-5	NA	few	TGTGCCAGCAGCTTTAGGTTTAAGGGAGAGACCCAGTACTTC	CASSFRFKGETQYF
TRBV24-1	TRBJ2-5	NA	NA	TGTGCCACCAGTTTTTCGGGGTTGGAGACCCAGTACTTC	CATSFSGLETQYF
TRBV12-3/TRBV12-4	TRBJ1-5	TRBD1	many	TGTGCCAGCGGGCAGGGGGCTGGACAGCCCCAGCATTTT	CASGQGAGQPQHF
TRBV9	TRBJ2-1	NA	NA	TGTGCCAGCAGCGTAGATCGTGGGAGTGGCAATGAGCAGTTCTTC	CASSVDRGSGNEQFF
TRBV4-2	TRBJ1-4	NA	few	TGTGCCAGCAGCCAAGACGGAACAGCTGCAACTAATGAAAAACTGTTTTTT	CASSQDGTAATNEKLFF